Listed below are T cell receptor beta chains from one sample, sequenced in a study of multiple sclerosis patients with progressive multifocal leukoencephalopathy. Some clones are missing from TCRdb's copy, which holds only in-frame ones; the method was immunoSEQ multiplex PCR. The table has some 30,000 clones, approximately 85% seen once; the top ten hold around 12%. Material: PBMCs, obtained from a patient treated with natalizumab. Receptors originate from a young woman with progressive multifocal leukoencephalopathy. CDR3s include the opening cysteine and the closing phenylalanine or tryptophan. A D gene is named only where the DNA matches it firmly. Size values are once, few and many counts, or a class for expanded clones, and some rows have none.

>TRBD2|TRBJ2-7|TRBV6-1|NA
CASRLGLAGSEQYF
TGTGCCAGCAGACTGGGACTAGCCGGGAGTGAGCAGTACTTC
>TRBD1|TRBJ2-1|TRBV4-2|NA
CASSQEVGTGGYEQFF
TGTGCCAGCAGCCAAGAGGTTGGGACAGGGGGATATGAGCAGTTCTTC
>TRBD1|TRBJ1-2|TRBV29-1|once
CSAMTGGRSGYTF
TGCAGCGCCATGACAGGGGGACGCAGCGGCTACACCTTC
>TRBD1|TRBJ1-1|TRBV5-1|NA
CASRTRGPMQDTEAFF
TGCGCCAGCAGAACCAGGGGGCCCATGCAGGACACTGAAGCTTTCTTT
>NA|TRBJ2-6|TRBV30|NA
CAWSVTGLPSGANVLTF
TGTGCCTGGAGTGTTACGGGTCTACCCTCTGGGGCCAACGTCCTGACTTTC
>TRBD1|TRBJ2-2|TRBV18|NA
CASSLGQGPLSGELFF
TGTGCCAGCTCACTCGGACAGGGGCCTCTGAGCGGGGAGCTGTTTTTT
>NA|TRBJ1-1|TRBV5-1|NA
CASSAQGSDTEAFF
TGCGCCAGCAGCGCACAGGGTTCCGACACTGAAGCTTTCTTT
>TRBD1|TRBJ1-1|TRBV19|few
CASEDRGTEAFF
TGTGCCAGTGAGGACAGGGGAACTGAAGCTTTCTTT
>TRBD2|TRBJ2-1|TRBV2|NA
CASSEPTSGDLLNNEQFF
TGTGCCAGCAGTGAACCAACTAGCGGGGACCTTTTAAACAATGAGCAGTTCTTC
>TRBD2|TRBJ2-5|TRBV7-9|NA
CASSLMARGETQYF
TGTGCCAGCAGCTTAATGGCGCGGGGGGAGACCCAGTACTTC
>NA|TRBJ2-2|TRBV11-3|NA
CASKGTGELFF
TGTGCCAGCAAAGGGACCGGGGAGCTGTTTTTT
>NA|TRBJ2-7|TRBV5-6|NA
CASSLVVGKYEQYF
TGTGCCAGCAGCTTGGTTGTAGGGAAATACGAGCAGTACTTC
>NA|TRBJ2-3|TRBV15|NA
CATSKDGEADTQYF
TGTGCCACCAGCAAAGATGGAGAAGCAGATACGCAGTATTTT
>NA|TRBJ1-5|TRBV15|NA
CATSRDGRVQPQHF
TGTGCCACCAGCAGAGATGGCAGGGTTCAGCCCCAGCATTTT
>TRBD1|TRBJ1-2|TRBV6-6|few
CVTRKEGAQWGYTF
TGTGTTACCCGTAAGGAGGGGGCCCAGTGGGGCTACACCTTC
>TRBD1|TRBJ1-1|TRBV5-1|once
CASGRTGDTEAFF
TGCGCCAGCGGACGGACAGGGGATACTGAAGCTTTCTTT
>NA|TRBJ2-2|TRBV7-6|NA
CASSLSPFPTGELFF
TGTGCCAGCAGCTTAAGCCCCTTCCCCACCGGGGAGCTGTTTTTT
>TRBD2|TRBJ2-7|TRBV7-2|NA
CASSYQRGDYEQYF
TGTGCCAGCAGTTATCAGCGGGGGGACTACGAGCAGTACTTC
>TRBD1|TRBJ1-1|TRBV14|NA
CASRTGLNTEAFF
TGTGCCAGCCGGACAGGACTGAACACTGAAGCTTTCTTT
>NA|TRBJ1-6|TRBV2|once
CASSEGHRQSPLHF
TGTGCCAGCAGTGAGGGGCACCGGCAATCACCCCTCCACTTT
>NA|TRBJ1-6|TRBV28|NA
CASSIRVGQNSPLHF
TGTGCCAGCAGTATCAGGGTAGGACAGAATTCACCCCTCCACTTT
>NA|TRBJ1-5|TRBV25-1|NA
CASSLGMDQPQHF
TGTGCCAGCAGCCTAGGAATGGACCAGCCCCAGCATTTT
>TRBD1|TRBJ1-1|TRBV4-1|NA
CASTRDRANTEAFF
TGCGCCAGCACCCGGGACAGGGCGAACACTGAAGCTTTCTTT